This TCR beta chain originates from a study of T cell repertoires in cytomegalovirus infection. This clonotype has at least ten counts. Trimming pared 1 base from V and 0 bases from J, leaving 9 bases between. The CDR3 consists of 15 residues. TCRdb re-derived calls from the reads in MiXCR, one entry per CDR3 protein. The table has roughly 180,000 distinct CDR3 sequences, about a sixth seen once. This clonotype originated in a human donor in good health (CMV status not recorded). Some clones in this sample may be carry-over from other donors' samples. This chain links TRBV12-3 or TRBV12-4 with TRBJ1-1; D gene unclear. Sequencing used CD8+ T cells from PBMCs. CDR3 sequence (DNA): TGTGCCAGCAGTTTAGAGTCCCAGCTGAACACTGAAGCTTTCTTT. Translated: CASSLESQLNTEAFF.